This is a list of T cell receptor beta chains from one sample in a study of Graves' ophthalmopathy and Graves' hyperthyroidism. TCRdb re-analysed the multiplex PCR reads in MiXCR, keeping a single row per CDR3 protein. The sample yields 200,000 to 250,000 distinct CDR3 sequences, around 42% seen once. The sample taken for sequencing was peripheral blood. These receptors were taken from an adult man with Graves' ophthalmopathy. The CDR3 runs from the conserved cysteine through the conserved F or W. Each record gives: D gene, clone size, V gene, J gene, CDR3 protein, CDR3 DNA. The D gene is left open where the match is weak. Clone size is shown for a subset of rows, as once, few, many or a class of expanded clone.

d_gene: -
abundance: few
v_gene: TRBV7-9
j_gene: TRBJ1-1
CDR3aa: CASSLLGLNTEAFF
CDR3nt: TGTGCCAGCAGCTTACTAGGGCTGAACACTGAAGCTTTCTTT

d_gene: -
abundance: -
v_gene: TRBV5-1
j_gene: TRBJ2-7
CDR3aa: CASSPEQVYYEQYF
CDR3nt: TGCGCCAGCAGCCCGGAACAGGTTTACTACGAGCAGTACTTC

d_gene: -
abundance: once
v_gene: TRBV10-3
j_gene: TRBJ2-7
CDR3aa: CASSEVGRLGQYF
CDR3nt: TGTGCCAGCAGTGAAGTCGGGCGACTCGGGCAGTACTTC

d_gene: -
abundance: -
v_gene: TRBV10-3
j_gene: TRBJ2-6
CDR3aa: CASTHSGRGANVLTF
CDR3nt: TGTGCCAGCACCCACTCGGGCAGGGGGGCCAACGTCCTGACTTTC

d_gene: TRBD2
abundance: -
v_gene: TRBV9
j_gene: TRBJ2-5
CDR3aa: CASSPTSGSQETQYF
CDR3nt: TGTGCCAGCAGCCCGACTAGCGGGAGCCAAGAGACCCAGTACTTC

d_gene: -
abundance: -
v_gene: TRBV2
j_gene: TRBJ1-5
CDR3aa: CASSNTGKQPQHF
CDR3nt: TGTGCCAGCAGTAACACAGGGAAACAGCCCCAGCATTTT

d_gene: -
abundance: once
v_gene: TRBV6-6
j_gene: TRBJ1-3
CDR3aa: CASRQDSGNTIYF
CDR3nt: TGTGCCAGCAGACAGGACTCTGGAAACACCATATATTTT

d_gene: TRBD1
abundance: -
v_gene: TRBV28
j_gene: TRBJ1-2
CDR3aa: CASRMTGNYGYTF
CDR3nt: TGTGCCAGCAGGATGACAGGGAACTATGGCTACACCTTC

d_gene: TRBD1
abundance: -
v_gene: TRBV10-3
j_gene: TRBJ2-2
CDR3aa: CAIPKRTIRDRVNTGELFF
CDR3nt: TGTGCCATCCCAAAACGGACCATCCGGGACAGGGTGAACACCGGGGAGCTGTTTTTT

d_gene: -
abundance: once
v_gene: TRBV24-1
j_gene: TRBJ1-5
CDR3aa: CATSDLGGDNQPQHF
CDR3nt: TGTGCCACCAGTGATTTGGGGGGGGACAATCAGCCCCAGCATTTT

d_gene: -
abundance: -
v_gene: TRBV7-8
j_gene: TRBJ1-6
CDR3aa: CASSSRGTGADSPLHF
CDR3nt: TGTGCCAGCAGCTCGAGGGGGACGGGCGCTGATTCACCCCTCCACTTT

d_gene: TRBD2
abundance: -
v_gene: TRBV29-1
j_gene: TRBJ2-5
CDR3aa: CSVEVGLAGGPETQYF
CDR3nt: TGCAGCGTTGAGGTGGGGCTAGCGGGGGGGCCCGAGACCCAGTACTTC

d_gene: -
abundance: -
v_gene: TRBV5-1
j_gene: TRBJ1-1
CDR3aa: CASSLSQGIEAFF
CDR3nt: TGCGCCAGCAGCTTGAGTCAGGGGATTGAAGCTTTCTTT

d_gene: TRBD2
abundance: many
v_gene: TRBV10-2
j_gene: TRBJ2-7
CDR3aa: CASSLAGGEEQYF
CDR3nt: TGCGCCAGCAGTTTAGCGGGAGGCGAGGAGCAGTACTTC

d_gene: -
abundance: few
v_gene: TRBV6-5
j_gene: TRBJ1-6
CDR3aa: CASSDPGIPLHF
CDR3nt: TGTGCCAGCAGTGACCCCGGGATACCCCTCCACTTT

d_gene: TRBD2
abundance: once
v_gene: TRBV9
j_gene: TRBJ2-5
CDR3aa: CASSLAGTSGRETQYF
CDR3nt: TGCGCCAGCAGCCTGGCCGGGACTAGCGGGAGAGAGACCCAGTACTTC

d_gene: -
abundance: -
v_gene: TRBV12-3/TRBV12-4
j_gene: TRBJ2-7
CDR3aa: CASSGKLGANSQYF
CDR3nt: TGTGCCAGCAGTGGAAAACTCGGGGCCAATTCGCAGTACTTC

d_gene: TRBD1
abundance: -
v_gene: TRBV7-4
j_gene: TRBJ1-5
CDR3aa: CASSFWTGSGNQPQHF
CDR3nt: TGTGCCAGCAGCTTTTGGACAGGGTCGGGCAATCAGCCCCAGCATTTT

d_gene: -
abundance: -
v_gene: TRBV7-2
j_gene: TRBJ1-1
CDR3aa: CASSHGWGAAEAFF
CDR3nt: TGTGCCAGCAGCCATGGATGGGGGGCTGCTGAAGCTTTCTTT

d_gene: -
abundance: -
v_gene: TRBV5-4
j_gene: TRBJ2-7
CDR3aa: CASSLEEGAAWEQYF
CDR3nt: TGTGCCAGCAGCTTGGAGGAGGGGGCGGCTTGGGAGCAGTACTTC

d_gene: -
abundance: -
v_gene: TRBV18
j_gene: TRBJ1-2
CDR3aa: CASSPSRDLSIDYGYTF
CDR3nt: TGTGCCAGCTCACCGTCCCGGGACCTCTCGATCGACTATGGCTACACCTTC

d_gene: TRBD1
abundance: once
v_gene: TRBV6-5
j_gene: TRBJ2-7
CDR3aa: CASRYSLGQPPYEQYF
CDR3nt: TGTGCCAGCAGATACTCTTTGGGACAGCCACCCTACGAGCAGTACTTC

d_gene: -
abundance: few
v_gene: TRBV20-1
j_gene: TRBJ1-5
CDR3aa: CSASTGREDQPQHF
CDR3nt: TGCAGTGCTAGTACGGGTCGAGAGGATCAGCCCCAGCATTTT

d_gene: -
abundance: few
v_gene: TRBV7-3
j_gene: TRBJ2-5
CDR3aa: CASSLGLSQETQYF
CDR3nt: TGTGCCAGCAGCCTAGGACTGAGCCAAGAGACCCAGTACTTC

d_gene: -
abundance: few
v_gene: TRBV20-1
j_gene: TRBJ2-7
CDR3aa: CSARLYSQGYEQYF
CDR3nt: TGCAGTGCTAGACTTTACTCGCAGGGGTACGAGCAGTACTTC

d_gene: -
abundance: few
v_gene: TRBV9
j_gene: TRBJ1-2
CDR3aa: CASSFDTFRVGNNYGYTF
CDR3nt: TGTGCCAGCAGCTTCGATACCTTCAGGGTCGGAAATAACTATGGCTACACCTTC

d_gene: TRBD1
abundance: few
v_gene: TRBV5-1
j_gene: TRBJ1-6
CDR3aa: CASSSRTGRDSPLHF
CDR3nt: TGCGCCAGCAGTTCCCGGACAGGGCGAGATTCACCCCTCCACTTT

d_gene: -
abundance: few
v_gene: TRBV29-1
j_gene: TRBJ2-1
CDR3aa: CSVYLTAARNEQFF
CDR3nt: TGCAGCGTTTATTTGACGGCAGCGAGGAATGAGCAGTTCTTC

d_gene: -
abundance: few
v_gene: TRBV7-9
j_gene: TRBJ1-2
CDR3aa: CASSKEGLNYGYTF
CDR3nt: TGTGCCAGCAGCAAGGAAGGACTAAACTATGGCTACACCTTC

d_gene: -
abundance: -
v_gene: TRBV10-2
j_gene: TRBJ1-6
CDR3aa: CASSATEYSPQWALHF
CDR3nt: TGCGCCAGCAGTGCCACTGAGTACAGCCCACAATGGGCCCTCCACTTT

d_gene: TRBD1
abundance: -
v_gene: TRBV7-9
j_gene: TRBJ1-4
CDR3aa: CASSLGQGAANEKLFF
CDR3nt: TGTGCCAGCAGCTTAGGGCAGGGGGCAGCTAATGAAAAACTGTTTTTT

d_gene: -
abundance: -
v_gene: TRBV28
j_gene: TRBJ1-6
CDR3aa: CASSLTGAGSPLHF
CDR3nt: TGTGCCAGCAGTTTGACGGGGGCCGGGTCACCCCTCCACTTT

d_gene: -
abundance: -
v_gene: TRBV4-1
j_gene: TRBJ2-7
CDR3aa: CASSQEGSVYEQYF
CDR3nt: TGCGCCAGCAGCCAAGAAGGGTCAGTCTACGAGCAGTACTTC

d_gene: -
abundance: -
v_gene: TRBV7-2
j_gene: TRBJ1-2
CDR3aa: CASSSTGRVDGYTF
CDR3nt: TGTGCCAGCAGCTCCACAGGGCGTGTTGATGGCTACACCTTC

d_gene: -
abundance: -
v_gene: TRBV7-9
j_gene: TRBJ1-1
CDR3aa: CASSLRGRGITEAFF
CDR3nt: TGTGCCAGCAGCTTAAGAGGCAGGGGAATCACTGAAGCTTTCTTT

d_gene: TRBD1
abundance: few
v_gene: TRBV10-1
j_gene: TRBJ2-2
CDR3aa: CASSARGTGNGANTGELFF
CDR3nt: TGCGCCAGCAGTGCCAGAGGGACAGGGAATGGGGCGAACACCGGGGAGCTGTTTTTT

d_gene: -
abundance: many
v_gene: TRBV7-9
j_gene: TRBJ2-6
CDR3aa: CASSSDGGFGANVLTF
CDR3nt: TGTGCCAGCAGCTCCGATGGAGGATTCGGGGCCAACGTCCTGACTTTC

d_gene: -
abundance: few
v_gene: TRBV2
j_gene: TRBJ2-6
CDR3aa: CASSTDRDSGANVLTF
CDR3nt: TGTGCCAGCAGTACTGACAGAGACTCTGGGGCCAACGTCCTGACTTTC

d_gene: -
abundance: -
v_gene: TRBV28
j_gene: TRBJ2-7
CDR3aa: CATRLQGGEQYF
CDR3nt: TGTGCCACGCGGTTACAGGGAGGGGAGCAGTACTTC

d_gene: -
abundance: few
v_gene: TRBV20-1
j_gene: TRBJ1-5
CDR3aa: CSAREETNQPQHF
CDR3nt: TGCAGTGCTAGGGAGGAAACCAATCAGCCCCAGCATTTT

d_gene: -
abundance: -
v_gene: TRBV25-1
j_gene: TRBJ2-7
CDR3aa: CASSVGRGSEQYF
CDR3nt: TGTGCCAGCAGTGTTGGCAGGGGTTCGGAGCAGTACTTC

d_gene: -
abundance: -
v_gene: TRBV10-1
j_gene: TRBJ2-3
CDR3aa: CASSESTSKGGADTQYF
CDR3nt: TGCGCCAGCAGTGAGTCCACTAGCAAAGGGGGGGCAGATACGCAGTATTTT

d_gene: TRBD1
abundance: -
v_gene: TRBV7-2
j_gene: TRBJ2-7
CDR3aa: CASSPGTAGLEQYF
CDR3nt: TGTGCCAGCAGCCCCGGGACAGCTGGTCTCGAGCAGTACTTC

d_gene: TRBD1
abundance: -
v_gene: TRBV9
j_gene: TRBJ1-3
CDR3aa: CASSKRTGLHSGNTIYF
CDR3nt: TGTGCCAGCAGCAAGCGGACAGGCTTACACTCTGGAAACACCATATATTTT

d_gene: -
abundance: -
v_gene: TRBV7-2
j_gene: TRBJ2-7
CDR3aa: CASSSIRRGYYEQYF
CDR3nt: TGTGCCAGCAGCTCCATTCGGCGCGGTTACTACGAGCAGTACTTC

d_gene: -
abundance: -
v_gene: TRBV6-1
j_gene: TRBJ1-1
CDR3aa: CASRPPEGQVAFF
CDR3nt: TGTGCCAGCAGACCGCCCGAGGGGCAAGTGGCTTTCTTT

d_gene: -
abundance: -
v_gene: TRBV29-1
j_gene: TRBJ2-2
CDR3aa: CSVEDHTENTGELFF
CDR3nt: TGCAGCGTTGAAGATCACACAGAGAACACCGGGGAGCTGTTTTTT

d_gene: -
abundance: once
v_gene: TRBV10-3
j_gene: TRBJ1-4
CDR3aa: CAINRQDPTSGEKLFF
CDR3nt: TGTGCCATCAACCGCCAGGACCCGACCTCGGGTGAAAAACTGTTTTTT

d_gene: -
abundance: -
v_gene: TRBV5-6
j_gene: TRBJ1-5
CDR3aa: CASSPAGDFNQPQHF
CDR3nt: TGTGCCAGCAGCCCAGCTGGGGATTTCAATCAGCCCCAGCATTTT

d_gene: TRBD1
abundance: -
v_gene: TRBV2
j_gene: TRBJ1-6
CDR3aa: CASMVGQGGTSPALPLHF
CDR3nt: TGTGCCAGCATGGTGGGACAGGGAGGCACATCGCCCGCTTTACCCCTCCACTTT

d_gene: TRBD1
abundance: few
v_gene: TRBV29-1
j_gene: TRBJ2-5
CDR3aa: CSVHRGRAQETQYF
CDR3nt: TGCAGCGTTCACAGGGGTCGGGCACAAGAGACCCAGTACTTC

d_gene: -
abundance: once
v_gene: TRBV7-3
j_gene: TRBJ2-3
CDR3aa: CASSLMGFSTDTQYF
CDR3nt: TGTGCCAGCAGCTTAATGGGATTTAGCACAGATACGCAGTATTTT

d_gene: TRBD1
abundance: few
v_gene: TRBV20-1
j_gene: TRBJ2-7
CDR3aa: CSARGGTGDAYEQYF
CDR3nt: TGCAGTGCTAGAGGCGGGACAGGGGATGCGTACGAGCAGTACTTC

d_gene: TRBD2
abundance: -
v_gene: TRBV5-4
j_gene: TRBJ2-5
CDR3aa: CASSDGPGGGETQYF
CDR3nt: TGTGCCAGCAGCGATGGACCCGGGGGAGGGGAGACCCAGTACTTC

d_gene: TRBD2
abundance: -
v_gene: TRBV6-5
j_gene: TRBJ2-2
CDR3aa: CASRRGGNTGELFF
CDR3nt: TGTGCCAGCAGACGGGGGGGGAACACCGGGGAGCTGTTTTTT

d_gene: -
abundance: few
v_gene: TRBV10-1
j_gene: TRBJ1-5
CDR3aa: CASSEGMGPQHF
CDR3nt: TGCGCCAGCAGTGAGGGAATGGGGCCCCAGCATTTT

d_gene: -
abundance: -
v_gene: TRBV19
j_gene: TRBJ1-2
CDR3aa: CASSLPLGDNYGYTF
CDR3nt: TGTGCCAGTAGCCTTCCCTTAGGGGATAACTATGGCTACACCTTC

d_gene: -
abundance: few
v_gene: TRBV24-1
j_gene: TRBJ1-4
CDR3aa: CATSDSRPFRDEKLFF
CDR3nt: TGTGCCACCAGTGATTCCCGACCGTTCCGGGATGAAAAACTGTTTTTT

d_gene: -
abundance: -
v_gene: TRBV7-9
j_gene: TRBJ2-5
CDR3aa: CASSLQLQETQYF
CDR3nt: TGTGCCAGCAGCTTACAGCTCCAAGAGACCCAGTACTTC

d_gene: -
abundance: few
v_gene: TRBV5-8
j_gene: TRBJ2-7
CDR3aa: CASSFSMEQYF
CDR3nt: TGTGCCAGCAGCTTTAGTATGGAGCAGTACTTC